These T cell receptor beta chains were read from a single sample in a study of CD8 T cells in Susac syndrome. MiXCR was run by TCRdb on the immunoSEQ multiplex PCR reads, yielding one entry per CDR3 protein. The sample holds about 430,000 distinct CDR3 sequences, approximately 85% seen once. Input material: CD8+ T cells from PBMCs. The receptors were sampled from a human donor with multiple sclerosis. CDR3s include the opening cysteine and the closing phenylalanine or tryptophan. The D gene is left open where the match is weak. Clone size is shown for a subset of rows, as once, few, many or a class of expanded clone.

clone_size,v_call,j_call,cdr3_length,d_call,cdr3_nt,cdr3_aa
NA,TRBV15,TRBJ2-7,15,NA,TGTGCCACCAGCCCTCGACAGAGCTATCTCTACGAGCAGTACTTC,CATSPRQSYLYEQYF
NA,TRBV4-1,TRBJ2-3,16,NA,TGCGCCAGCAGCCAAGAGAGCGGAGTTAGCACAGATACGCAGTATTTT,CASSQESGVSTDTQYF
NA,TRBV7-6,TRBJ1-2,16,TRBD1,TGTGCCAGCAGCTCACCGGGACAGGGGGCCTTATATGGCTACACCTTC,CASSSPGQGALYGYTF
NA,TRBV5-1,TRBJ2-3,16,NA,TGCGCCAGCAGCTTGGATTGGGGGCAGGCCACAGATACGCAGTATTTT,CASSLDWGQATDTQYF
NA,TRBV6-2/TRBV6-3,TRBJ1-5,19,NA,TGTGCCAGCAGTTACTTCCCCCTCGACGCCTGGACGCCGAATCAGCCCCAGCATTTT,CASSYFPLDAWTPNQPQHF
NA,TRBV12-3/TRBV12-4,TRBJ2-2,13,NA,TGTGCCACCCCAAAGGCAAACACCGGGGAGCTGTTTTTT,CATPKANTGELFF
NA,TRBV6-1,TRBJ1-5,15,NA,TGTGCCAGCAATACGTGGGACCACAGCAATCAGCCCCAGCATTTT,CASNTWDHSNQPQHF
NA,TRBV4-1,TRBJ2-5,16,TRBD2,TGCGCCAGCAGCCAAGACGTAAGCGGGAGGGGAGAGACCCAGTACTTC,CASSQDVSGRGETQYF
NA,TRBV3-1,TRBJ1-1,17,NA,TGTGCCAGCAGCCAAGTCTACATTGTGTCACAGAACACTGAAGCTTTCTTT,CASSQVYIVSQNTEAFF
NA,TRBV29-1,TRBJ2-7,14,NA,TGCAGCGTCGCTCAGGGAATCAGCGCCTACGAGCAGTACTTC,CSVAQGISAYEQYF
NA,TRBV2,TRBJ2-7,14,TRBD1,TGTGCCAGCAGTGGGGGGACAGGGAATTTTGGGCAGTACTTC,CASSGGTGNFGQYF
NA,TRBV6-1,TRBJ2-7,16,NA,TGTGCCAGCAGTGAAGTGGAGTTGGGGGGCAATTACGAGCAGTACTTC,CASSEVELGGNYEQYF
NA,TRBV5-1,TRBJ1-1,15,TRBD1,TGCGCCAGCAGCTTGATGACAGGGGGGAACACTGAAGCTTTCTTT,CASSLMTGGNTEAFF
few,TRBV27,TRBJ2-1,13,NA,TGTGCCAGCAGTTTGGGCATCAACAATGAGCAGTTCTTC,CASSLGINNEQFF
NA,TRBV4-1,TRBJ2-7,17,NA,TGCGCCAGCAGCCAAGATCTCGACTTCGGCGGCTCCTACGAGCAGTACTTC,CASSQDLDFGGSYEQYF
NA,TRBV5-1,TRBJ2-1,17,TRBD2,TGCGCCAGCAGCTCACTCGCCGAGTTAGCTAGCGGGAGGCCCCAGTTCTTC,CASSSLAELASGRPQFF
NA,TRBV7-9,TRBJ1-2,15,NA,TGTGCCAGCAGCTTAAAACAGGGCGCTAACTATGGCTACACCTTC,CASSLKQGANYGYTF
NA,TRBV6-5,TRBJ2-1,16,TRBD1,TGTGCCAGCAGTTTGTCGACAGGGGAGGCCTACAATGAGCAGTTCTTC,CASSLSTGEAYNEQFF
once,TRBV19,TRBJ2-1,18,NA,TGTGCCAGTAGTATAGATGGAAGGACCGAAAGCTCCTACAATGAGCAGTTCTTC,CASSIDGRTESSYNEQFF
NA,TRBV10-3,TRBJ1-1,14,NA,TGTGCCATCAGTGAGTCCCTGGGGCGGACTGAAGCTTTCTTT,CAISESLGRTEAFF
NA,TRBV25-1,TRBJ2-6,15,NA,TGTGCCAGCAGTGAACGGGGCTCTGGGGCCAACGTCCTGACTTTC,CASSERGSGANVLTF
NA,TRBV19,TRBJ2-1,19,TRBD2,TGTGCCAGTAGTATAGATCCCCCTCTACTAGCGGGAGGGCCGGGTGAGCAGTTCTTC,CASSIDPPLLAGGPGEQFF
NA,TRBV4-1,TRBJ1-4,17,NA,TGCGCCAGCAGCCAATTCCCCCCTCCGATGAAAAATGAAAAACTGTTTTTT,CASSQFPPPMKNEKLFF
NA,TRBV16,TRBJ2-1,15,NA,TGTGCCAGCAGCCTAAGTGGGGCAGGAGCGAATGAGCAGTTCTTC,CASSLSGAGANEQFF
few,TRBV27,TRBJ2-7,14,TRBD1,TGTGCCAGCAGTTTGATAGGGGGCGTTTACGAGCAGTACTTC,CASSLIGGVYEQYF
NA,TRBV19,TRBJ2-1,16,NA,TGTGCCAGTAGTATTGCGACGTTCAGGGTTCCAGATGAGCAGTTCTTC,CASSIATFRVPDEQFF